Listed below are T cell receptor beta chains from one sample, sequenced in a study of CD8 T cells in Susac syndrome. MiXCR, applied by TCRdb to the immunoSEQ multiplex PCR reads, yields one record per CDR3 protein. The sample contains around 150,000 distinct CDR3 sequences, around 94% of which appear only once. Sequencing was performed on CD4+ T cells from PBMCs. All receptors derive from a human donor in good health. Each CDR3 is given with its conserved first and last residue. A D gene is named only where the DNA matches it firmly. Clone size is not always given. Where it is, it says once, few, many or a class for expanded clones.

D,size,J,V,CDR3,DNA
NA,NA,TRBJ1-1,TRBV20-1,CSAQREDTEAFF,TGCAGTGCTCAGAGGGAGGATACTGAAGCTTTCTTT
NA,NA,TRBJ2-7,TRBV20-1,CSAAPAYEQYF,TGCAGTGCAGCTCCGGCCTACGAGCAGTACTTC
NA,NA,TRBJ2-5,TRBV7-3,CASSSPPGETQYF,TGTGCCAGCAGCTCCCCCCCGGGGGAGACCCAGTACTTC
TRBD2,NA,TRBJ2-3,TRBV3-1,CASSVRGGGPPHTQYF,TGTGCCAGCAGCGTGCGCGGGGGGGGACCACCCCATACGCAGTATTTT
NA,NA,TRBJ1-5,TRBV28,CASSFGGAGNQPQHF,TGTGCCAGCAGTTTCGGGGGCGCCGGCAATCAGCCCCAGCATTTT
TRBD1,NA,TRBJ1-2,TRBV12-3/TRBV12-4,CASSAGGAHGYTF,TGTGCCAGCAGCGCAGGGGGCGCACATGGCTACACCTTC
NA,NA,TRBJ2-3,TRBV27,CASSSSNADTQYF,TGTGCCAGCAGTTCCTCAAACGCAGATACGCAGTATTTT
TRBD1,NA,TRBJ2-7,TRBV18,CASSPGGQGVYEQYF,TGTGCCAGCTCACCAGGGGGACAGGGGGTCTACGAGCAGTACTTC
TRBD1,NA,TRBJ1-1,TRBV29-1,CSVGTGKEAFF,TGCAGCGTTGGGACAGGAAAGGAAGCTTTCTTT
NA,NA,TRBJ1-3,TRBV7-2,CASTSGLGANTIYF,TGTGCCAGCACCTCAGGGTTGGGCGCGAACACCATATATTTT
NA,NA,TRBJ1-2,TRBV29-1,CSYYLAGTDGYTF,TGCAGTTATTATCTGGCGGGGACCGATGGCTACACCTTC
NA,once,TRBJ2-7,TRBV30,CAWNRVNEQYF,TGTGCCTGGAACAGGGTCAACGAGCAGTACTTC
NA,NA,TRBJ1-5,TRBV9,CASSVGQVNQPQHF,TGTGCCAGCAGCGTAGGACAGGTTAATCAGCCCCAGCATTTT
NA,NA,TRBJ1-5,TRBV15,CATSPPFGSQHF,TGTGCCACCAGCCCCCCTTTTGGGTCCCAGCATTTT
NA,NA,TRBJ2-7,TRBV9,CASSSTPSSYEQYF,TGTGCCAGCAGCAGTACTCCGAGCTCCTACGAGCAGTACTTC
NA,NA,TRBJ1-1,TRBV25-1,CASSEATAREGETEAFF,TGTGCCAGCAGTGAAGCGACTGCCCGGGAGGGAGAAACTGAAGCTTTCTTT
NA,once,TRBJ2-3,TRBV9,CASSGRGADTQYF,TGTGCCAGCAGCGGAAGGGGCGCAGATACGCAGTATTTT
NA,NA,TRBJ1-2,TRBV2,CASSEARTDGYTF,TGTGCCAGCAGTGAAGCGCGGACAGATGGCTACACCTTC
NA,NA,TRBJ1-1,TRBV20-1,CSARDGTPSTEAFF,TGCAGTGCCCGAGATGGGACACCTAGCACTGAAGCTTTCTTT
NA,NA,TRBJ1-4,TRBV18,CASSPNTASAGEKLFF,TGTGCCAGCTCACCAAACACCGCGTCCGCGGGGGAAAAACTGTTTTTT
NA,NA,TRBJ1-1,TRBV5-1,CASTLGTNTEAFF,TGCGCCAGCACCTTAGGGACGAACACTGAAGCTTTCTTT
NA,NA,TRBJ2-5,TRBV20-1,CSALSRTPQETQYF,TGCAGTGCTCTCTCTCGGACACCCCAAGAGACCCAGTACTTC
NA,NA,TRBJ2-1,TRBV20-1,CSARTQSSGGQYYNEQFF,TGCAGTGCTAGAACTCAAAGCTCGGGGGGACAGTATTACAATGAGCAGTTCTTC
NA,few,TRBJ2-2,TRBV19,CASKGTNTGELFF,TGTGCCAGTAAAGGCACCAACACCGGGGAGCTGTTTTTT
NA,NA,TRBJ2-6,TRBV2,CASSADSSGANVLTF,TGTGCCAGCAGTGCTGACTCCTCTGGGGCCAACGTCCTGACTTTC
TRBD1,NA,TRBJ2-2,TRBV6-2/TRBV6-3,CASSRGTGNTGELFF,TGTGCCAGCAGCCGCGGGACAGGCAACACCGGGGAGCTGTTTTTT
TRBD2,NA,TRBJ2-4,TRBV2,CASSDPGGSGNIQYF,TGTGCCAGCAGTGACCCGGGGGGTTCCGGAAACATTCAGTACTTC
NA,NA,TRBJ1-5,TRBV20-1,CSAARRASNQPQHF,TGCAGTGCAGCGAGACGGGCTAGCAATCAGCCCCAGCATTTT
TRBD1,NA,TRBJ2-7,TRBV5-1,CASSFSTGMGEQYF,TGCGCCAGCAGCTTTTCGACAGGGATGGGCGAGCAGTACTTC
TRBD1,NA,TRBJ1-2,TRBV29-1,CSVRTGRDYGYTF,TGCAGCGTGCGGACAGGGAGGGACTATGGCTACACCTTC
NA,NA,TRBJ1-1,TRBV20-1,CSATPRMDTEAFF,TGCAGTGCAACCCCCAGGATGGACACTGAAGCTTTCTTT
NA,NA,TRBJ2-7,TRBV25-1,CAVGGGTPPNYEQYF,TGTGCCGTAGGGGGGGGGACTCCACCCAACTACGAGCAGTACTTC
NA,NA,TRBJ1-1,TRBV20-1,CSAPPPGDKAFF,TGCAGTGCACCCCCCCCAGGGGATAAGGCTTTCTTT
NA,NA,TRBJ2-1,TRBV20-1,CSARLMAEQFF,TGCAGTGCTAGATTAATGGCTGAGCAGTTCTTC
TRBD1,NA,TRBJ1-2,TRBV6-1,CASSTGTGGPNYGYTF,TGTGCCAGCAGTACCGGGACAGGGGGACCTAACTATGGCTACACCTTC
NA,NA,TRBJ1-4,TRBV4-1,CASSQVLPEKLFF,TGCGCCAGCAGCCAAGTACTCCCCGAAAAACTGTTTTTT
NA,NA,TRBJ1-2,TRBV30,CAWSAMDRLTGYTF,TGTGCCTGGAGTGCCATGGACCGATTAACTGGCTACACCTTC
NA,NA,TRBJ2-5,TRBV20-1,CSARTGSRETQYF,TGCAGTGCTCGTACAGGTTCCCGAGAGACCCAGTACTTC
TRBD2,NA,TRBJ2-7,TRBV15,CATSKGWEGEQYF,TGTGCCACCTCGAAAGGGTGGGAGGGCGAGCAGTACTTC
NA,NA,TRBJ1-6,TRBV10-3,CAISEGSGGSPLHF,TGTGCCATCAGTGAGGGGTCCGGGGGTTCACCCCTCCACTTT
TRBD2,NA,TRBJ2-1,TRBV20-1,CSARQGLATYNEQFF,TGCAGTGCGAGGCAGGGACTAGCGACTTACAATGAGCAGTTCTTC
NA,few,TRBJ1-1,TRBV27,CASSPRTNTEAFF,TGTGCCAGCAGTCCCCGCACGAACACTGAAGCTTTCTTT
NA,NA,TRBJ2-5,TRBV9,CASSVNVRQETQYF,TGTGCCAGCAGCGTAAATGTTAGGCAAGAGACCCAGTACTTC
NA,NA,TRBJ2-1,TRBV24-1,CATSDPRTDDNEQFF,TGTGCCACCAGTGACCCCAGGACTGACGACAATGAGCAGTTCTTC
NA,NA,TRBJ1-4,TRBV29-1,CSVISRVDEKLFF,TGCAGCGTTATCTCCAGGGTGGATGAAAAACTGTTTTTT
NA,NA,TRBJ2-1,TRBV20-1,CSAIGPLASYNEQFF,TGCAGTGCTATAGGGCCACTAGCCTCCTACAATGAGCAGTTCTTC
NA,few,TRBJ1-5,TRBV30,CAWARDSNQPQHF,TGTGCCTGGGCCAGGGATAGCAATCAGCCCCAGCATTTT